This TCR beta chain came from a study of blood T cell repertoires in COVID-19. Overall study: Acute and convalescent COVID-19 samples came from the United States, Italy and Spain.

Sequencing was performed with immunoSEQ multiplex PCR; in TCRdb, only in-frame clones are kept and a portion is missing. The table has 350,000 to 550,000 clones, about 90% seen once. Enrolled through a virtual design, the participants were between 18 and 89 years of age and came from about two dozen US areas. CDR3 length equals 13 residues. V lost 6 bases to trimming and J lost 5 bases; unmatched junction nucleotides: 4. Germline CDR1 is MDHEN and CDR2 is SYDVKM. The table lists this clone with a few counts. This chain uses TRBV28 with TRBJ1-3, with 7 bases that match TRBD1. The sequencing input was PBMCs or T cells enriched from blood (not recorded which). The receptor's source is a young woman with acute COVID-19. CDR3 amino acids: CASSTGERNTIYF. The CDR3 DNA reads TGTGCCAGCAGCACAGGGGAGAGAAACACCATATATTTT.